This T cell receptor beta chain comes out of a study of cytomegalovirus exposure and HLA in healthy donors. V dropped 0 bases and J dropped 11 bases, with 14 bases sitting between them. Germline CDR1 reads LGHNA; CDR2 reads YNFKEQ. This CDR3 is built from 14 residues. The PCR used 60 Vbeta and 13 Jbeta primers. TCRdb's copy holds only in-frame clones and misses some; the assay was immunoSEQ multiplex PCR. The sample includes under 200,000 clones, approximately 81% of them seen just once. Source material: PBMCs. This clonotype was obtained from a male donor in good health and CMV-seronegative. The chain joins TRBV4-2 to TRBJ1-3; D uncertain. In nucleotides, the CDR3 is TGTGCCAGCAGCCAAGAGATGGGCCGACACGCCATATATTTT. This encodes CASSQEMGRHAIYF.